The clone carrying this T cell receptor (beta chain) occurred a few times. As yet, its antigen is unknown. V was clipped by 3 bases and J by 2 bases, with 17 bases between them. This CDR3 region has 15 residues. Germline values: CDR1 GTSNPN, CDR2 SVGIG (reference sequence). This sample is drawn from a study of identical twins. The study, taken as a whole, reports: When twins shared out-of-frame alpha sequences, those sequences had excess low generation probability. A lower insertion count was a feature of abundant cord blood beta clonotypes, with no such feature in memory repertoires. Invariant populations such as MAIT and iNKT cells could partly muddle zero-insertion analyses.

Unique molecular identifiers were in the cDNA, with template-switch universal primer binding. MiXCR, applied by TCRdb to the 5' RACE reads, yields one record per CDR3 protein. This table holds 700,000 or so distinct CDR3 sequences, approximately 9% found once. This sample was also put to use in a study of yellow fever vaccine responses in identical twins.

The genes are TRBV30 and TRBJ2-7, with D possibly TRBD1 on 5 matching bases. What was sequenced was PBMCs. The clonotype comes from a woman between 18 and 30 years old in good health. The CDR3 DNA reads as TGTGCCTGGAGCGACAGACAGAGCGTCGCCTACGAGCAGTACTTC. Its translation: CAWSDRQSVAYEQYF.